This T cell receptor beta chain appears in the sequencing data of a study of CD8+ T cells in alopecia areata. Study-level background: Tofacitinib ran for 6 to 18 months before 6 months off drug. Findings and caveats of the study: Scalp specimens additionally yield sequences from normal skin's resident alphabeta T cells.

Trimming stripped 8 bases from V and 4 bases from J, with 9 bases between. The CDR3 extends over 12 amino acids. Germline lookup yields CDR1 SGHVS and CDR2 FNYEAQ. This sample's treatment: oral pan-JAK inhibitor, 5-10 mg twice daily. Alopecia areata patients provided lesional scalp punch biopsies and peripheral blood, both collected for the study. Investigators sorted PBMCs to obtain both CD4+ and CD8+ T cells. Reverse transcribed after extraction, RNA yielded cDNA as the sequencing template. The protocol was immunoSEQ multiplex PCR, while the TCRdb copy is restricted to in-frame clones and leaves out a portion. Counted here are some 130,000 clones, around 50% occurring once; the ten biggest clones make up approximately 16%. On this clone: The target antigen is unknown.

This clonotype was obtained from a human donor with alopecia areata. The V call is TRBV7-6, the J call TRBJ2-1, with D possibly TRBD2 on 6 matching bases. Sample: CD8+ T cells sorted from blood, taken at week 4, from a patient treated with tofacitinib. As DNA, the CDR3 is TGTGCCAGCCGGGGGATTTACAATGAGCAGTTCTTC. Translation gives CASRGIYNEQFF.